The next 9 T cell receptor beta chains were all read from a single sample in a study of blood T cell repertoires in COVID-19. Method: immunoSEQ multiplex PCR; TCRdb's copy keeps in-frame clones and lacks some. The sample carries approximately 440,000 clones, roughly nine tenths recorded once. Sequencing was done on a sample of PBMCs or T cells enriched from blood (not recorded which). These TCRs come from a woman aged 18-29 years who had recovered from COVID-19.

This clone was counted once. This chain joins TRBV27 and TRBJ1-2; unclear D gene. Germline CDR1 is MNHEY and CDR2 is SMNVEV (reference sequence). The CDR3 consists of 13 residues. Trimming took off 2 bases at V and 4 bases at J, with 8 bases between the two ends. CDR3 coding DNA: TGTGCCAGCAGTTTAGGGGAGGCCTATGGCTACACCTTC. Protein sequence: CASSLGEAYGYTF.

The CDR3: CASSLGGGGQPQHF. DNA of the CDR3: TGCGCCAGCAGCTTAGGGGGCGGAGGTCAGCCCCAGCATTTT. The rearrangement joins TRBV5-1 to TRBJ1-5; 7 nucleotides align to TRBD1. Per the germline V gene, CDR1 is SGHRS and CDR2 is YFSETQ. The CDR3 length is 14 residues. Trimming at V came to 2 bases and at J to 6 bases, leaving 5 bases not matched to a gene.

The V gene is TRBV18, the J gene TRBJ1-5; D call uncertain. Germline lookup yields CDR1 KGHSH and CDR2 LQKENI. This CDR3 is built from 13 residues. The V gene lost 3 bases and the J gene lost 7 bases, with 10 bases spanning the gap. The CDR3 DNA is TGTGCCAGCTCACCCTCCGGGGAACAGCCCCAGCATTTT. This encodes CASSPSGEQPQHF.

The chain is built from TRBV10-3 and TRBJ1-2, with 8 bases that match TRBD1. Germline V gene sequence: CDR1 ENHRY, CDR2 SYGVKD. V shed 9 bases and J 8 bases; nucleotides not matched to a gene: 14. The CDR3 is 14 residues long. CDR3 nucleotide sequence: TGTGCCATGGCATCGGACAGGGAGGAGTCGGGCTACACCTTC. Protein: CAMASDREESGYTF.

The chain carries TRBV5-1 and TRBJ2-3; D is ambiguous. V lost 0 bases to trimming and J lost 5 bases, with 10 bases between them. The length of the CDR3 is 14 residues. Germline V lookup: CDR1 SGHRS, CDR2 YFSETQ. CDR3 in amino acids: CASSLATVGDTQYF. As DNA, the CDR3 is TGCGCCAGCAGCTTGGCCACGGTTGGAGATACGCAGTATTTT.

V is TRBV10-1 and J is TRBJ1-1; no firm D call. With 7 bases removed from V and 5 bases from J, the gap between germline ends came to 8 bases. The CDR3 is 11 residues long. Per germline, CDR1 WNHNN and CDR2 SYGVQD (reference sequence). The CDR3 nucleotides read TGCGCCAGCAAAAACCGGACTGAAGCTTTCTTT. This sequence encodes CASKNRTEAFF.

This clone has a single count. The identical CDR3 is also encoded by other nucleotide sequences in the sample. This chain links TRBV29-1 with TRBJ1-1; the match to TRBD1 covers 8 bases. This CDR3 region has 13 residues. The ends lost 6 bases at V and 4 bases at J; junction bases unmatched: 7. CDR1 is SQVTM and CDR2 is ANQGSEA in the germline V gene. The CDR3 reads CSVVDRAGTEAFF. CDR3 DNA sequence: TGCAGCGTCGTGGACAGGGCCGGCACTGAAGCTTTCTTT.

The chain links TRBV3-1 (or the pseudogene TRBV3-2) to TRBJ2-5; perhaps TRBD2 as D (5 bases). V dropped 1 base and J dropped 1 base, with 10 bases sitting between them. The length of the CDR3 is 15 residues. Germline values: CDR1 LGHDT, CDR2 YNNKEL (reference sequence). The CDR3 reads CASSQGASSQETQYF. The CDR3 DNA reads as TGTGCCAGCAGCCAAGGGGCTAGCTCCCAAGAGACCCAGTACTTC.

The CDR3 region has the DNA TGTGCCAGCAGCTTGGGAGTACTAGGATCTAATGAAAAACTGTTTTTT. The encoded protein is CASSLGVLGSNEKLFF. The chain employs TRBV5-6 and TRBJ1-4; D is unclear. This CDR3 is 16 amino acids long. The ends were cut back, 0 bases at V and 3 bases at J, with 12 bases in the middle. Germline V lookup: CDR1 SGHDT, CDR2 YYEEEE. The complete variable domain, with remaining parts taken from reference TRBV5-6 and TRBJ1-4, reads DAGVTQSPTHLIKTRGQQVTLRCSPKSGHDTVSWYQQALGQGPQFIFQYYEEEERQRGNFPDRFSGHQFPNYSSELNVNALLLGDSALYLCASSLGVLGSNEKLFFGSGTQLSVL.